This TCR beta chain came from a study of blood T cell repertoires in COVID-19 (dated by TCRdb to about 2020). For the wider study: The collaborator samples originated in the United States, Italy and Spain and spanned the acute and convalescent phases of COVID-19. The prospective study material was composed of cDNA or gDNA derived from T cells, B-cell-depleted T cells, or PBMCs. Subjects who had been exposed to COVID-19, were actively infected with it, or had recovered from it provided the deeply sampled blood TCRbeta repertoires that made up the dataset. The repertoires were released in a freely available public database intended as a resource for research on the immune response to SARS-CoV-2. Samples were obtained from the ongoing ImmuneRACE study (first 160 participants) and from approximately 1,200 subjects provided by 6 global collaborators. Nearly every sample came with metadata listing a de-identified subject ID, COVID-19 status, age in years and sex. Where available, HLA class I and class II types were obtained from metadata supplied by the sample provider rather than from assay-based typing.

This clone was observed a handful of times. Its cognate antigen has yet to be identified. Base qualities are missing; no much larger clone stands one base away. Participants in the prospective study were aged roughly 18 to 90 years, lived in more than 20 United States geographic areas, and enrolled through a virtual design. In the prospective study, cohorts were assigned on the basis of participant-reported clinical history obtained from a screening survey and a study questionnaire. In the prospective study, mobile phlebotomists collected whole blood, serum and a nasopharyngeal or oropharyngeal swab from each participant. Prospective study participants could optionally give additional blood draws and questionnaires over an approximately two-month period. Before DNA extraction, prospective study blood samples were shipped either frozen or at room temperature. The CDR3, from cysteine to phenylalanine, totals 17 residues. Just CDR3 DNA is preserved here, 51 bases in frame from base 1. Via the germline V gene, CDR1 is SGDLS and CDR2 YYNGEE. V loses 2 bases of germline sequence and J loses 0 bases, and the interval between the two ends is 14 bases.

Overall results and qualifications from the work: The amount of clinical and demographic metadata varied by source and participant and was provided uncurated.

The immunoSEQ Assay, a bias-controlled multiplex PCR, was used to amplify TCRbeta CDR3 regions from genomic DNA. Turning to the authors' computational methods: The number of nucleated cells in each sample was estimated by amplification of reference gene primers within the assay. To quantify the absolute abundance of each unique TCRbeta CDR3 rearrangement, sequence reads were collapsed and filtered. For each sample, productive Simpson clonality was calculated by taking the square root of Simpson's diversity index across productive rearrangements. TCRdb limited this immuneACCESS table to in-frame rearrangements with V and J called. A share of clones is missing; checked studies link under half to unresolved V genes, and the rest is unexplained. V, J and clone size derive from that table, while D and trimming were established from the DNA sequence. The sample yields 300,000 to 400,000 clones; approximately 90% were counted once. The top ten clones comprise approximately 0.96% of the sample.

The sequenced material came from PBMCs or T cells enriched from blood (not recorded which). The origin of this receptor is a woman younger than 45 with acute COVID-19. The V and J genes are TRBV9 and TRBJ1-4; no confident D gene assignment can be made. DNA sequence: TGTGCCAGCAGCGTTGGAGGTTGGGATGCAACTAATGAAAAACTGTTTTTT. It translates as CASSVGGWDATNEKLFF. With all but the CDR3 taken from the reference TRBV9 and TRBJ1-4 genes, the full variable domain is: DSGVTQTPKHLITATGQRVTLRCSPRSGDLSVYWYQQSLDQGLQFLIQYYNGEERAKGNILERFSAQQFPDLHSELNLSSLELGDSALYFCASSVGGWDATNEKLFFGSGTQLSVL.